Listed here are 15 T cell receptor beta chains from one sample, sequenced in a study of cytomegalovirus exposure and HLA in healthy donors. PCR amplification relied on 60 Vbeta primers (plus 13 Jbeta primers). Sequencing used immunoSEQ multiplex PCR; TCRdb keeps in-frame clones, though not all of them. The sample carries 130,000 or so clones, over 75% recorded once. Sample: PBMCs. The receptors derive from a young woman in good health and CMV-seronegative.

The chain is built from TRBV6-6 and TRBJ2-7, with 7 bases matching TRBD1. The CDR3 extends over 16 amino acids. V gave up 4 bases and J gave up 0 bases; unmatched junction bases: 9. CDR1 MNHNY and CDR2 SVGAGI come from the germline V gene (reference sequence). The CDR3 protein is CASSSPDRLSSYEQYF. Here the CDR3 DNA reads TGTGCCAGCAGTTCCCCGGACAGGCTAAGCTCCTACGAGCAGTACTTC.

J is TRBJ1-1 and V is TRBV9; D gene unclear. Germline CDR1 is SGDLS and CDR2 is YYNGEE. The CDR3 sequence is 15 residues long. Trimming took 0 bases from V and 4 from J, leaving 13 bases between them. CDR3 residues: CASSVVGLPGTEAFF. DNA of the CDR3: TGTGCCAGCAGCGTAGTCGGGTTGCCCGGCACTGAAGCTTTCTTT.

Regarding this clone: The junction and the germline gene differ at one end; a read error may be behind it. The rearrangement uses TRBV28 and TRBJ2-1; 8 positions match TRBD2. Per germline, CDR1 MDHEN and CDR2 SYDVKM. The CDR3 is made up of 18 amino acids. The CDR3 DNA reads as TGTGCCAGCAGTTTATCCCCGGGACTAGGGAGCTCCTACAATGAGCAGCTCTTC. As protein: CASSLSPGLGSSYNEQLF.

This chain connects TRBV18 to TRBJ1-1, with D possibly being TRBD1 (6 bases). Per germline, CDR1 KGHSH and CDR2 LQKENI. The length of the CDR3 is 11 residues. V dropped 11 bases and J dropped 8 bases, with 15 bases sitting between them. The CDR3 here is CAGGSGREAFF. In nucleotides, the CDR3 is TGTGCCGGGGGCTCAGGCAGGGAAGCTTTCTTT.

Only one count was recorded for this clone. CDR3 amino acids: CASSPGTGEAFF. The CDR3 DNA sequence: TGTGCCAGCTCACCAGGGACAGGGGAAGCTTTCTTT. The chain recombines TRBV18 with TRBJ1-1, with 9 positions matching TRBD1. The CDR3 consists of 12 residues. Germline-derived CDR1 and CDR2 are KGHSH and LQKENI. J gave up 8 bases and V 2 bases, and 0 bases lay outside the gene matches.

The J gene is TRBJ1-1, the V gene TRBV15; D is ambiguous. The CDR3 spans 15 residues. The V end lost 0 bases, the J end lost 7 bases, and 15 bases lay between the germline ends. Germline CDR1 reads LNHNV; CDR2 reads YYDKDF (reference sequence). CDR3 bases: TGTGCCACCAGCAGAGAGGGAGCTTTTGAAGTTGAAGCTTTCTTT. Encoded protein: CATSREGAFEVEAFF.

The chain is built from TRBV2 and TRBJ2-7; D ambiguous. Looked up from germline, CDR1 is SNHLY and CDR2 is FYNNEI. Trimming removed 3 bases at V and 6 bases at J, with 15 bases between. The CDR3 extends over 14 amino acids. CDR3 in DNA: TGTGCCAGCAGTGATCTGGTGTTTAGTGGCGAGCAGTACTTC. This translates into CASSDLVFSGEQYF.

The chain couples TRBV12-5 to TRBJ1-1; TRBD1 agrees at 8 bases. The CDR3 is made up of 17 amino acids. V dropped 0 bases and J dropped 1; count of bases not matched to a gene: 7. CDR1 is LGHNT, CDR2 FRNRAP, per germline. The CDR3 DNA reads TGTGCTAGTGGTTTGGTAAGGGGGGGGACAGGGAACACTGAAGCTTTCTTT. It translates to CASGLVRGGTGNTEAFF.

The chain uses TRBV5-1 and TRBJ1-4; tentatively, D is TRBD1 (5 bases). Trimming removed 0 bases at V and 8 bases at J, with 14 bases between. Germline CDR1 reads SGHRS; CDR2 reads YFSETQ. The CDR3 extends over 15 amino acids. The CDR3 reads CASSLAQGPTEKLFF. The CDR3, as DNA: TGCGCCAGCAGCTTGGCTCAGGGCCCAACCGAAAAACTGTTTTTT.

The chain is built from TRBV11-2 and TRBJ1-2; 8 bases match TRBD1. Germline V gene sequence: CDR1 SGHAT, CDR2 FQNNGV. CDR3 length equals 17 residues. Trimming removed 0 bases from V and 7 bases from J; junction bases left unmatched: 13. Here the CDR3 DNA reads TGTGCCAGCAGCTTAGATTTAAGGCGCAGGGGGCCGAGTGGCTACACCTTC. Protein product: CASSLDLRRRGPSGYTF.

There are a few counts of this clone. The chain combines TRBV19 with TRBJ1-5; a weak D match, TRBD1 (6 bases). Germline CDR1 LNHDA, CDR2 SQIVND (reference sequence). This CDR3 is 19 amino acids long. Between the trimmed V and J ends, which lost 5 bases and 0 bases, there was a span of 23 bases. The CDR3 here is CASSPGGFTGFFSNQPQHF. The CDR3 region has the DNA TGTGCCAGTAGTCCGGGCGGGTTCACAGGGTTCTTTAGCAATCAGCCCCAGCATTTT.

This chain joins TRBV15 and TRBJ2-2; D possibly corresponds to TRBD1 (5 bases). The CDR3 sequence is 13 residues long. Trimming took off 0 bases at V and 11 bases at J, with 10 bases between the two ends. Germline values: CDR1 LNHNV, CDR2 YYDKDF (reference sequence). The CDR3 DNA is TGTGCCACCAGCAGAGATCTCTGGGGCGAGCTGTTTTTT. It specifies CATSRDLWGELFF.

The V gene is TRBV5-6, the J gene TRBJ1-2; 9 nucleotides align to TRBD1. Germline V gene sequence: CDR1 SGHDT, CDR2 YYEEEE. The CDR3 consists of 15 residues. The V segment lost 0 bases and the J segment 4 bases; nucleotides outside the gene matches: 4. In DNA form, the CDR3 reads TGTGCCAGCAGCTTGGCCCCGACAGGGGGCTATGGCTACACCTTC. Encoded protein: CASSLAPTGGYGYTF.

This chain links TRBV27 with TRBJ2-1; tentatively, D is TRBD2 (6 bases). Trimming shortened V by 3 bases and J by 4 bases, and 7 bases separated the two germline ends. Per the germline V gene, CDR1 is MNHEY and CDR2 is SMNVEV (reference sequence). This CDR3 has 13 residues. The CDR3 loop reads CASSLGTYNEQFF. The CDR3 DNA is TGTGCCAGCAGTTTGGGGACTTACAATGAGCAGTTCTTC.

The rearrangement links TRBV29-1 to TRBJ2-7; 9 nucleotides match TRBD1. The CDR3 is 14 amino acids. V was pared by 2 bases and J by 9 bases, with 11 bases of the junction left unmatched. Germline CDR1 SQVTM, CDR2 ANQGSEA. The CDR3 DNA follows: TGCAGCGTTGAATATGGGGACAGGGACGACGGGCAGTACTTC. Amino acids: CSVEYGDRDDGQYF.